A selection of T cell receptor beta chains follows, all from one sample in a study of blood T cell repertoires in COVID-19. Here immunoSEQ multiplex PCR was the method, and the copy in TCRdb shows in-frame clones only, minus some. The profile shows about 220,000 clones, 88% of them singletons. Sequencing used PBMCs or T cells enriched from blood (not recorded which). These receptor sequences come from a woman aged 45-65 years with acute COVID-19. CDR3s include the opening cysteine and the closing phenylalanine or tryptophan. Fields, in order: D gene, CDR3 length, clone size, V gene, J gene, CDR3 DNA, CDR3 protein. The D gene is left open where the match is weak. Size values are once, few and many counts, or a class for expanded clones, and some rows have none.

-,15,-,TRBV19,TRBJ2-3,TGTGCCACCAAAACGGGTGGGAGTTTTCCAGATACGCAGTATTTT,CATKTGGSFPDTQYF
-,13,-,TRBV28,TRBJ2-7,TGTGCCAGCAAAGTTAGGGGGAAGAACGAGCAGTACTTC,CASKVRGKNEQYF
TRBD2,14,-,TRBV3-1/TRBV3-2,TRBJ2-1,TGTGCCAGCAGCCAAACCTCTCTAGCGGGAGAGCAGTTCTTC,CASSQTSLAGEQFF
-,18,-,TRBV5-6,TRBJ2-3,TGTGCCAGCAGTTTTTTAACCTCAGGGATTTGGTCCACAGATACGCAGTATTTT,CASSFLTSGIWSTDTQYF
TRBD2,14,-,TRBV2,TRBJ2-7,TGTGCCAGCAGTTATAGCGGGAGTGCCGACGAGCAGTACTTC,CASSYSGSADEQYF
TRBD1,15,once,TRBV27,TRBJ1-6,TGTGCCAGCAGTGCGAAACAGGGGTGGGATTCACCCCTCCACTTT,CASSAKQGWDSPLHF
TRBD1,14,-,TRBV5-5,TRBJ1-1,TGTGCCAGCAGCCCGACAGGGTTTTTGGGGGGAGCTTTCTTT,CASSPTGFLGGAFF
TRBD1,18,-,TRBV12-5,TRBJ1-1,TGTGCTAGTGGTTCGATACCCGACGGACAGGGTTTGAACACTGAAGCTTTCTTT,CASGSIPDGQGLNTEAFF
TRBD1,14,-,TRBV5-1,TRBJ2-7,TGCGCCAGCAGCCCCACGGGACAGGTGAACGAGCAGTACTTC,CASSPTGQVNEQYF
-,15,-,TRBV5-1,TRBJ2-3,TGCGCCAGCAGCTTGACTAGCTTGGTCACAGATACGCAGTATTTT,CASSLTSLVTDTQYF
TRBD1,14,-,TRBV18,TRBJ1-1,TGTGCCAGCTCACCCGGGACAGCAAACACTGAAGCTTTCTTT,CASSPGTANTEAFF
-,12,few,TRBV6-5,TRBJ1-6,TGTGCCAGCAGCCCGCCGGGTTCACCCCTCCACTTT,CASSPPGSPLHF
-,21,-,TRBV14,TRBJ2-3,TGTGCCAGCAGCCAACCCTCCGGGGGTTCCACCCGAGCCTTAAGCACAGATACGCAGTATTTT,CASSQPSGGSTRALSTDTQYF
TRBD2,15,-,TRBV4-3,TRBJ2-7,TGCGCCAGCAGCCAAGAAAGGGGGACTAGCGTCGAGCAGTACTTC,CASSQERGTSVEQYF
-,14,-,TRBV7-2,TRBJ2-3,TGTGCCAGCAGCTTAGGGCTCCGCACAGATACGCAGTATTTT,CASSLGLRTDTQYF
-,15,-,TRBV7-3,TRBJ2-1,TGTGCCAGCAGCTTAGGGCTTTCTAGGGGCAATGAGCAGTTCTTC,CASSLGLSRGNEQFF
-,14,-,TRBV7-9,TRBJ1-2,TGTGCCAGCAGCCCCCTGGGAGCTAACTATGGCTACACCTTC,CASSPLGANYGYTF
TRBD2,16,-,TRBV27,TRBJ2-3,TGTGCCAGCAGTATTGGACTAGCGGGAGTACGAGATACGCAGTATTTT,CASSIGLAGVRDTQYF
-,15,-,TRBV10-3,TRBJ1-5,TGTGCCATCAGTGAGGCAGGGAATGGCAATCAGCCCCAGCATTTT,CAISEAGNGNQPQHF
-,16,-,TRBV6-1,TRBJ1-5,TGTGCCAGCAGTGAATTAGCGGGCTCCGGCAATCAGCCCCAGCATTTT,CASSELAGSGNQPQHF
-,16,-,TRBV6-2/TRBV6-3,TRBJ2-3,TGTGCCAGCAGTCCCCGAGGCGGGACGGGGTCAGATACGCAGTATTTT,CASSPRGGTGSDTQYF
-,12,-,TRBV6-6,TRBJ2-7,TGTGCCAGCAGCCCTACCGTTTACGAGCAGTACTTC,CASSPTVYEQYF
TRBD1,21,-,TRBV27,TRBJ2-6,TGTGCCAGCAGTTCCACTCGTGGGACAGCCTATATCACCTCTGGGGCCAACGTCCTGACTTTC,CASSSTRGTAYITSGANVLTF
TRBD1,13,-,TRBV6-5,TRBJ1-2,TGTGCCAGCAGTTACAGGGACAGGGTCGGCTACACCTTC,CASSYRDRVGYTF
TRBD1,15,-,TRBV30,TRBJ1-6,TGTGCCTGGAGATCCAGGGGGCTATGGAATTCACCCCTCCACTTT,CAWRSRGLWNSPLHF
-,15,-,TRBV7-3,TRBJ2-1,TGTGCCAGCAGCTTAAACAGTAACTCCTACAATGAGCAGTTCTTC,CASSLNSNSYNEQFF
TRBD1,16,-,TRBV3-1/TRBV3-2,TRBJ2-1,TGTGCCAGCAGTGATGGACAGGGGATTTCCTACAATGAGCAGTTCTTC,CASSDGQGISYNEQFF
TRBD2,14,-,TRBV9,TRBJ2-7,TGTGCCAGCAGCCTTACTAGCGGGAGTCAGGTGCAGTACTTC,CASSLTSGSQVQYF